This T cell receptor beta chain emerged from a study of T cell responses to AZD1222 COVID-19 vaccine (dated by TCRdb to 2020 to 2022). Background on the whole study: A total of just over 230 trial participants underwent TCR sequencing, of whom 207 had received two doses of AZD1222 and around 25 had received two doses of the MenACWY control vaccine. Trial participants were enrolled into age subgroups of 18-55, 56-69 and 70-plus years, which contained around 140, 26 and 57 TCR-sequenced participants, respectively. The full study reports these points: Reportedly, close to half of the unique spike-specific TCRs recognized epitopes lying outside the regions that are mutated in the B.1.351 and B.1.1.7 variants. Because no samples from the day 14 peak response were available, repertoires could be characterized only after the peak T cell response. The vaccine-associated CD4 TCRs covered the entire spike protein, and the dominant responses fell in regions 160-218 and 743-854. In the small 56-69-year group, the increase in depth fell short of significance, most likely because of low power. After two AZD1222 doses, spike-specific TCR breadth and depth were significantly higher than at day 0 and than in MenACWY recipients. Only a handful of AZD1222 recipients were SARS-CoV-2 seropositive at baseline, limiting conclusions about previously exposed vaccinees. Participants were mostly white British and included more females than males, and it was suggested by the authors that clonal diversity may have been underestimated.

The CDR3 regions of human TCRbeta chains were subjected to immunosequencing. The published analysis was carried out like this. Repertoire TCRs were checked for matches against a reference library of SARS-CoV-2-specific TCRs that had been generated using the MIRA antigen-specificity platform. Breadth meant the fraction of unique TCRs that were SARS-CoV-2-associated, whereas depth meant the fraction of total T cells that were SARS-CoV-2-associated. Using the MIRA data, each spike-specific TCR was assigned both to the spike region to which the TCR was reactive and to a CD4 or CD8 class. Log10-transformed breadth and depth values were compared by one-way ANOVA with Sidak's multiple comparisons tests. Entries here come from immuneACCESS through TCRdb and include only in-frame sequences with V and J called. Some clones fail to appear in such tables; in the studies checked, an unresolved V gene covers under half of the shortfall, and the cause of the remainder is unknown. V, J and clone size reflect that table, while D and trimming were determined from the DNA. Present in this sample are 70,000 or so clones, approximately 87% of which were seen just once. The ten top clones hold 20% to 25% of the sample.

Of note for this clone: Its recognized antigen is unknown. Base qualities are not provided; no much larger clone lies one nucleotide away.

The time point label for this specimen denotes: about 28 days (+/-7) after the second vaccine dose. AZD1222 recipients whose second dose came at about 4 weeks and those whose second dose came at about 12 weeks were combined into one group, since spike-specific TCR depth and breadth did not differ between the two schedules. Vaccinee samples were obtained from the UK trials COV001 and COV002, which included a single-blind randomized controlled phase 2/3 trial of AZD1222 (ChAdOx1 nCoV-19) in healthy adults. For TCRbeta chain sequencing, PBMC samples were collected from trial participants at day 0 and at day 28 after the second dose. The sequences come from peripheral blood, collected 28 days after the second AZD1222 dose. The clonotype comes from an adult who received the AZD1222 COVID-19 vaccine.

For the CDR3, the sequence is CASSQTDGELFF. The base sequence is TGTGCCAGCAGCCAAACGGACGGGGAGCTGTTTTTT. In this chain, TRBV3-1 (or the pseudogene TRBV3-2) is recombined with TRBJ2-2; no D gene can be assigned with confidence. V sheds 2 bases and J sheds 7 bases, leaving 5 bases between their ends. Counted from cysteine to phenylalanine, this CDR3 has 12 amino acids. Left in the record is the CDR3 DNA by itself, 36 bases read in frame from the first base. CDR1 and CDR2, per the germline V gene (reference sequence), are LGHDT and YNNKEL.